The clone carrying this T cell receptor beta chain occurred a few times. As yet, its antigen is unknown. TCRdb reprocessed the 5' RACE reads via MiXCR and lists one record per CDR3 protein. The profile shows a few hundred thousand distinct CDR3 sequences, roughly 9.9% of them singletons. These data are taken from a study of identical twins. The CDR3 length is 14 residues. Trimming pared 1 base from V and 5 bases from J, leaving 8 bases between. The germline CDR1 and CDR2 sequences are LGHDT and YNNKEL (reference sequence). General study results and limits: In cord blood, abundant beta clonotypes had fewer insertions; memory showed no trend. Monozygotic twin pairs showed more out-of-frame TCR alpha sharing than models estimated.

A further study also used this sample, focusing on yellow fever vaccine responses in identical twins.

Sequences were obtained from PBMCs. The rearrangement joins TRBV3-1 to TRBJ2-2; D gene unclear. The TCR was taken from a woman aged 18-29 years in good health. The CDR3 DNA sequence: TGTGCCAGCAGCCAAGTAGGGTCAACCGGGGAGCTGTTTTTT. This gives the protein CASSQVGSTGELFF.